A selection of T cell receptor beta chains follows, all from one sample in a study of graft-versus-host responses after intestinal transplantation. No antigens are known for them. The assay was immunoSEQ multiplex PCR, and TCRdb's table has in-frame clones only and misses some. The data contain over 75,000 clones, 85% to 95% of them singletons. The sample was unstimulated CD8+ T cells sorted from spleen or lymph node cells, taken before transplant. The receptors shown here come from a human donor who was the organ donor for an intestinal transplant. Both conserved end residues are part of each CDR3. A D gene is named only where the DNA matches it firmly. For some rows the clone size is stated as once, few or many, or as a class when expanded; others skip it.

j_call,clone_size,v_call,d_call,cdr3_nt,cdr3_aa
TRBJ2-2,-,TRBV9,-,TGTGCCAGCAGGGAGCGGTCCCAGAACACCGGGGAGCTGTTTTTT,CASRERSQNTGELFF
TRBJ2-5,-,TRBV21-1,-,TGTGCCAGCAGCCCCGGACACGGAGTAAGATCCACCCAGTACTTC,CASSPGHGVRSTQYF
TRBJ1-2,-,TRBV30,TRBD1,TGTGCCTGGAAAGTAATTTGGGGACAGGGATCTAACTATGGCTACACCTTC,CAWKVIWGQGSNYGYTF
TRBJ2-7,-,TRBV9,TRBD1,TGTGCCAGCAGCCCCCACTTTGGTACAGGGGCCTACGAGCAGTACTTC,CASSPHFGTGAYEQYF
TRBJ1-2,once,TRBV5-5,-,TGTGCCAGCAGCTTGGGGAGTGACCTGGCTAACTATGGCTACACCTTC,CASSLGSDLANYGYTF
TRBJ2-7,-,TRBV7-8,-,TGTGCCAGCAGCTTAGTGGGGCGAGAGCAGTACTTC,CASSLVGREQYF
TRBJ2-4,-,TRBV29-1,TRBD1,TGCAGCGTTGTAGGGACAGTACCACTCCTAAACATTCAGTACTTC,CSVVGTVPLLNIQYF
TRBJ1-4,-,TRBV18,-,TGTGCCAGCTCACCCCCTGCGGGGATCCCGAATGAAAAACTGTTTTTT,CASSPPAGIPNEKLFF
TRBJ2-2,-,TRBV30,TRBD1,TGTGCCTGGAGCCGGGACAGGGTGCCCGGGGAGCTGTTTTTT,CAWSRDRVPGELFF
TRBJ1-5,-,TRBV30,TRBD1,TGTGCCTGGAGTGTGGGACAGGGCGGCGATCAGCCCCAGCATTTT,CAWSVGQGGDQPQHF
TRBJ1-2,-,TRBV28,TRBD1,TGTGCCAGCAGTTTATTTGGGGACAGGGGTGACTATGGCTACACCTTC,CASSLFGDRGDYGYTF
TRBJ2-1,-,TRBV11-2,TRBD2,TGTGCCAGCAGCGGGACTAGCGGGGGGTCCGATGAGCAGTTCTTC,CASSGTSGGSDEQFF
TRBJ2-1,-,TRBV11-2,-,TGTGCCAGCAGTCGTTTTCTGGCACGTGAGCAGTTCTTC,CASSRFLAREQFF
TRBJ1-2,-,TRBV2,-,TGTGCCAGCAGTGATTACGGGACATCCCGCTATGGCTACACCTTC,CASSDYGTSRYGYTF
TRBJ1-1,-,TRBV6-1,-,TGTGCCAGCAGTGAAGTACCACAGGGATCCCGGGGCACTGAAGCTTTCTTT,CASSEVPQGSRGTEAFF
TRBJ2-1,-,TRBV5-6,TRBD1,TGTGCCAGCAGCCGCGAAGGACAGGGGAAATTCTACAATGAGCAGTTCTTC,CASSREGQGKFYNEQFF
TRBJ2-3,-,TRBV7-9,-,TGTGCCAGCAGCTTGACTATAGATACGCAGTATTTT,CASSLTIDTQYF
TRBJ2-7,-,TRBV5-4,TRBD2,TGTGCCAGCAGCGGCGGACTAGCCCCCTACGAGCAGTACTTC,CASSGGLAPYEQYF
TRBJ1-1,once,TRBV5-1,-,TGCGCCAGCAGCTTCAGACAGATGAACACTGAAGCTTTCTTT,CASSFRQMNTEAFF
TRBJ1-1,-,TRBV6-5,TRBD1,TGTGCCAGCAGTTTCTGGACAGGGTCGAACACTGAAGCTTTCTTT,CASSFWTGSNTEAFF
TRBJ2-7,-,TRBV4-1,TRBD1,TGCGCCAGCAGCCAAGTTCTCCAGGGGGTTCGAGAGCAGTACTTC,CASSQVLQGVREQYF
TRBJ1-2,-,TRBV30,-,TGTGCCTGGAGGGGAGACGCCCTATTCTACACCTTC,CAWRGDALFYTF
TRBJ2-3,-,TRBV6-6,-,TGTGCCAGCAGCCCCGATGGGGCTCTCGGCACAGATACGCAGTATTTT,CASSPDGALGTDTQYF
TRBJ2-7,-,TRBV13,TRBD2,TGTGCCAGCAGCTTGGGGGGGGGTAGGGCCTACGAGCAGTACTTC,CASSLGGGRAYEQYF
TRBJ2-7,-,TRBV5-6,-,TGTGCCAGCAGCTTGGGACCGGGCTCCTACGAGCAGTACTTC,CASSLGPGSYEQYF
TRBJ2-1,-,TRBV5-6,-,TGTGCCAGCAGCTTGGCGTCGTACAATGAGCAGTTCTTC,CASSLASYNEQFF
TRBJ2-2,-,TRBV2,TRBD1,TGTGCCAGCAGTGACTGGGACAGGGCGACCGGGGAGCTGTTTTTT,CASSDWDRATGELFF
TRBJ2-3,-,TRBV5-1,TRBD2,TGCGCCAGCAGCTTCGGGACTAGCGGATATCACACGTCAGATACGCAGTATTTT,CASSFGTSGYHTSDTQYF